This TCR beta chain was captured in a study of blood T cell repertoires in COVID-19. Study-level background: Sites across the United States, Italy and Spain contributed samples from acute and convalescent COVID-19. From T cells, B-cell-depleted T cells, or PBMCs came the material, which was cDNA or gDNA.

Germline CDR1 reads LGHDT; CDR2 reads YNNKEL (reference sequence). The CDR3 is 19 residues long. J lost 6 bases, V lost 1 base, and 17 bases had no gene match. Original methodology: Cell counts per sample came from amplifying reference gene primers. Data came from immunoSEQ multiplex PCR; TCRdb stores just in-frame clones and leaves some out. V and J calls and clone size are those listed in that table; D and trimming were worked out from the DNA. Among approximately 160,000 clones listed, 80% to 90% were seen once. The receptor was derived from a woman between 50 and 59 years old in a cohort sampled during active or convalescent COVID-19. The chain uses TRBV3-1 (or the pseudogene TRBV3-2) and TRBJ2-1; TRBD2 matches at 8 bases. Sequenced: peripheral blood. The CDR3 loop reads CASSQAPPREGDTGNEQFF. DNA for the CDR3: TGTGCCAGCAGCCAAGCACCGCCCCGGGAGGGGGATACCGGCAATGAGCAGTTCTTC.